The present entry profiles one TCR beta chain with its context. The sample belongs to a study of PD-1 and CTLA-4 blockade in melanoma. TCRdb's copy holds only in-frame clones and misses some; the assay was immunoSEQ multiplex PCR. The sample has about 31,000 clones, 88% seen once. Trimming cost V 4 bases and J 6 bases, with 16 bases left between them. The CDR3 consists of 15 residues. CDR1 is SGDLS and CDR2 is YYNGEE in the germline V gene. This clonotype was obtained from a human donor with melanoma. The V call is TRBV9, the J call TRBJ1-4; D unclear. The sequencing used CD8+ T cells from peripheral blood, collected from a patient given anti-PD-1 treatment. CDR3 in DNA: TGTGCCAGCAGCCCTGTGGATGGGCTAGATGAAAAACTGTTTTTT. This codes for CASSPVDGLDEKLFF.